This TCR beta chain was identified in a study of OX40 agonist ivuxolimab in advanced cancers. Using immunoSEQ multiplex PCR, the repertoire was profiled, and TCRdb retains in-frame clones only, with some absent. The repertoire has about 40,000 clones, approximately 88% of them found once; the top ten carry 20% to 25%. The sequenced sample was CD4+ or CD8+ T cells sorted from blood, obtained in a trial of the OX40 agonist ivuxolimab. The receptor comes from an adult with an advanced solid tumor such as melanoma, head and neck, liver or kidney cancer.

The CDR3 sequence: CASSLRGGHQPQHF. The CDR3 region has the DNA TGTGCCAGCAGTTTAAGGGGGGGCCATCAGCCCCAGCATTTT. This rearrangement joins TRBV27 to TRBJ1-5; perhaps TRBD1 as D (6 bases). The CDR3 spans 14 residues. Trimming removed 2 bases from V and 5 bases from J, with 10 bases in between. Germline CDR1 MNHEY, CDR2 SMNVEV (reference sequence).